The 27 T cell receptor beta chains in this list originate from one sample, sequenced in a study of CD4 and CD8 cells across lung adenocarcinoma regions (dated by TCRdb to about 2018). Libraries were constructed by PCR. TCRdb lists the instrument as HiSeq X Ten. The raw public reads went through TCRdb reprocessing: fastp at Q25, MiXCR clone calling, in-frame beta chains kept. CDR3 protein sequences are deduplicated, and each keeps its most common genes and DNA. This sample comprises approximately 18,000 distinct CDR3 sequences, roughly half of them detected only once. About three fifths of the sample lies in the top ten. Sequencing used CD8+ T cells from the center of a lung tumor. Reading the label with the study, this specimen's cell subset or site is: tumor center region. These receptors were collected from a female donor with lung adenocarcinoma. The CD4 and CD8 labels of this study may be unreliable.

V gene TRBV6-1 combines with J gene TRBJ1-3, with D unclear. The CDR3 has 11 amino acids. V shed 8 bases and J shed 8 bases, with 10 bases lying between them. CDR1 is MNHNS, CDR2 SASEGT, per germline. The CDR3 loop is CASALGYTIYF. The CDR3 DNA reads TGTGCCAGCGCGTTGGGGTACACCATATATTTT.

The chain couples TRBV6-5 to TRBJ1-6, with 8 bases lining up with TRBD1. The CDR3 has 16 amino acids. V gave up 0 bases and J gave up 7 bases; unmatched junction bases: 5. Germline CDR1 and CDR2: MNHEY and SVGAGI. In DNA form, the CDR3 reads TGTGCCAGCAGTTACTCCATAGGACAGGGCAATTCACCCCTCCACTTT. This gives the protein CASSYSIGQGNSPLHF.

The gene calls are TRBV6-1 and TRBJ2-4, with D tentatively TRBD2 (6 bases). Germline V gene lookup returns CDR1 MNHNS and CDR2 SASEGT. V shed 6 bases and J shed 1 base, with 13 bases lying between them. The CDR3 runs to 15 residues. The chain's CDR3 is CASSTTSPAKNIQYF. As DNA, the CDR3 is TGTGCCAGCAGCACTACTAGCCCGGCCAAAAACATTCAGTACTTC.

The CDR3 sequence: CASSLSAAYEQYF. CDR3 in DNA: TGTGCCAGCAGCTTATCGGCAGCCTACGAGCAGTACTTC. V gene TRBV7-2 combines with J gene TRBJ2-1; D remains ambiguous. The DNA end favors TRBJ2-7, so the J call may be wrong. Germline V gene lookup returns CDR1 SGHTA and CDR2 FQGNSA. The CDR3 loop spans 13 amino acids.

The chain recombines TRBV6-2 or TRBV6-3 with TRBJ1-5, with 8 bases lining up with TRBD1. Losses at the gene ends were 4 bases for V and 5 bases for J; bases not matched to a gene: 4. The germline V gene has CDR1 MNHEY and CDR2 SVGEGT. There are 14 residues in the CDR3. DNA for the CDR3: TGTGCCAGCAGTTCAACCAGGGGGCATCAGCCCCAGCATTTT. Its protein product is CASSSTRGHQPQHF.

The V gene is TRBV6-1, the J gene TRBJ2-3; tentatively, D is TRBD1 (5 bases). The DNA end favors TRBJ2-2, so the J call may be wrong. The CDR3 length is 15 residues. Germline V lookup: CDR1 MNHNS, CDR2 SASEGT. The CDR3 DNA reads TGTGCCAGGGGTCTCCAGGGTGCGAGCACAGATGCGCTGTTTTTT. It translates to CARGLQGASTDALFF.

In this sample, this clonotype turned up many times. Given a much more abundant clone one base away, this may be a read error. The CDR3 region is CASSEVADPNEQYF. CDR3 bases: TGTGCCAGCAGTGAAGTGGCGGACCCGAATGAGCAGTACTTC. The rearrangement joins TRBV6-1 to TRBJ2-5; D is unclear. Germline loops: CDR1 MNHNS, CDR2 SASEGT. V was clipped by 1 base and J by 11 bases, with 17 bases between them. This CDR3 comprises 14 residues.

This clonotype was observed a handful of times. The chain carries TRBV6-1 and TRBJ2-1; D unresolved. Per the germline V gene, CDR1 is MNHNS and CDR2 is SASEGT. V was pared by 1 base and J by 1 base, with 5 bases between. There are 14 residues in the CDR3. The CDR3 bases are TGTGCCAGCAGTGAAGTACGGTCCTACAATGAGCAGTTCTTC. It translates to CASSEVRSYNEQFF.

This clonotype was seen many times. The chain employs TRBV6-1 and TRBJ2-5, with unresolved D. TRBJ2-7 explains the end of the DNA better; the J call may be wrong. This CDR3 spans 13 amino acids. Germline CDR1 MNHNS, CDR2 SASEGT. For the CDR3, the DNA is TGTGCCAGCAGCCTGACCAGCAACCACGAGCAGTACTTC. Amino acid sequence: CASSLTSNHEQYF.

This clonotype was observed at least ten times. The chain uses TRBV6-1 and TRBJ1-6, with TRBD1 matching 8 bases. Germline V CDR1 and CDR2: MNHNS, SASEGT. With 6 bases clipped from V and 9 bases from J, the junction kept 10 bases outside the gene matches. This CDR3 region has 15 residues. CDR3 DNA sequence: TGTGCCAGCAGGGAGGCAGGGGGCGAAGGTTCACCCCTCCACTTT. Amino acid sequence: CASREAGGEGSPLHF.

At least ten counts were recorded for this clonotype. The chain carries TRBV7-2 and TRBJ2-1; 10 nucleotides align to TRBD2. With 6 bases clipped from V and 6 bases from J, the junction kept 5 bases outside the gene matches. Germline V CDR1 and CDR2: SGHTA, FQGNSA. CDR3 size: 14 residues. Written as DNA, the CDR3 is TGTGCCAGCAGACGTAGCGGGGGGTTCAATGAGCAGTTCTTC. Its protein is CASRRSGGFNEQFF.

As to this clonotype: An end of the junction does not agree with germline; a read error may underlie this. The chain recombines TRBV6-1 with TRBJ2-4; 13 nucleotides align to TRBD2. The CDR3 runs 18 residues. Germline CDR1 and CDR2: MNHNS and SASEGT. CDR3 in amino acids: CASSRGLAGVRPKDIQYF. In DNA, the CDR3 is TGTGCCAGCAGTCGCGGACTAGCGGGGGTGCGTCCCAAAGACATTCAGTACTTC.

The rearrangement uses TRBV6-1 and TRBJ2-1, with 9 nucleotides matching TRBD2. The J call could be wrong; TRBJ2-5 is a better fit for the DNA end. This CDR3 has 14 residues. In germline, CDR1 is MNHNS, CDR2 SASEGT. In nucleotides, the CDR3 is TGTGCCAGCAGGGCGGGAGGGCCGGGCGAGACCCAGTACTTC. Protein sequence: CASRAGGPGETQYF.

CDR3 sequence (DNA): TGCGCCAGCACTGGCCTACCGACCCAAACTGAAGCTTTCTTT. It codes for CASTGLPTQTEAFF. The rearrangement links TRBV10-2 to TRBJ1-1; D remains unclear. Germline values: CDR1 WSHSY, CDR2 SAAADI. The V gene lost 7 bases and the J gene lost 5 bases, with 17 bases spanning the gap. This CDR3 is 14 amino acids long.

This clonotype was seen only a few times. V usage is TRBV27 and J usage is TRBJ1-1; no clear D gene. CDR1 and CDR2 from the germline V gene are MNHEY and SMNVEV (reference sequence). This CDR3 contains 14 residues. Deletions cut 2 bases from V and 10 bases from J, with 17 bases between. CDR3 in amino acids: CASSLAPDGRGAFF. Here the CDR3 DNA reads TGTGCCAGCAGTTTAGCACCCGACGGGCGGGGAGCTTTCTTT.

This clonotype was found many times. V is TRBV25-1 and J is TRBJ2-1; D may match TRBD1 or TRBD2 (5 bases each). V lost 7 bases to trimming and J lost 6 bases, with 13 bases between them. The CDR3 extends over 13 amino acids. The germline CDR1 and CDR2 sequences are MGHDK and SYGVNS. The chain's CDR3 is CASNPSGSNEQFF. The CDR3 nucleotides read TGTGCCAGCAATCCGTCAGGGAGCAATGAGCAGTTCTTC.

This clonotype appeared a few times. This chain links TRBV6-5 with TRBJ1-1; D might be TRBD1 (6 bases). Germline V gives CDR1 MNHEY, CDR2 SVGAGI. The V gene lost 0 bases and the J gene lost 10 bases, with 12 bases spanning the gap. This CDR3 has 13 residues. DNA of the CDR3: TGTGCCAGCAGTTACTCGCAGGGGCGCCTAGCTTTCTTT. It yields the protein CASSYSQGRLAFF.

CDR3 sequence: CASTIGGAYNEQFF. For the CDR3, the DNA is TGTGCCAGCACCATCGGCGGGGCGTACAATGAGCAGTTCTTC. The J gene is TRBJ2-1, the V gene TRBV6-1; TRBD2 is a possible D gene (6 bases). Trimming pared 7 bases from V and 4 bases from J, leaving 14 bases between. This CDR3 has 14 residues. CDR1 MNHNS and CDR2 SASEGT come from the germline V gene.

This clonotype turned up a few times. A much larger clone is a single base away; this may be a read error. This chain connects TRBV7-2 to TRBJ2-5; D gene ambiguous. The end of the DNA fits TRBJ2-1 better, so the J call may be wrong. The germline CDR1 and CDR2 sequences are SGHTA and FQGNSA. This CDR3 spans 12 amino acids. The CDR3 nucleotides read TGTGCCAGCAGCACCCTACAAGAGACCCAGTTCTTC. Protein product: CASSTLQETQFF.

In its sample, this clonotype was seen many times. This chain connects TRBV6-5 to TRBJ2-1; 14 nucleotides agree with TRBD2. CDR3 size: 16 residues. Germline values: CDR1 MNHEY, CDR2 SVGAGI. The J segment lost 9 bases and the V segment lost 0 bases, leaving 4 bases of the junction unmatched. CDR3 residues: CASSYSGLAGEFEQFF. The CDR3 DNA reads as TGTGCCAGCAGTTACTCGGGACTAGCGGGAGAGTTTGAGCAGTTCTTC.

As to this clonotype: Mismatch with germline at one junction end may stem from a read error. This chain uses TRBV27 with TRBJ2-5; D gene unclear. The CDR3 spans 15 residues. The V gene's germline CDR1 is MNHEY and CDR2 SMNVEV (reference sequence). CDR3 DNA sequence: TGTGCCAGCAGTCTCTCTGGCGCTTACCCAGAGACGCAGTACTTC. As protein: CASSLSGAYPETQYF.

This chain joins TRBV6-5 and TRBJ2-3; TRBD2 matches at 7 bases. V was pared by 4 bases and J by 12 bases, with 19 bases of the junction left unmatched. Germline V gives CDR1 MNHEY, CDR2 SVGAGI. CDR3 length equals 16 residues. The CDR3 protein is CASSLAGGGSSDIQYF. The DNA for the CDR3 is TGTGCCAGCAGTTTAGCCGGGGGAGGGAGCTCAGATATTCAGTATTTT.

V usage is TRBV6-1 and J usage is TRBJ1-5; maybe TRBD1 (5 bases). This CDR3 has 13 residues. Germline loops: CDR1 MNHNS, CDR2 SASEGT. Deletions cut 5 bases from V and 5 bases from J, with 10 bases between. The CDR3 region has the DNA TGTGCCAGCAGTCTCCAGGGTCATCAGCCCCAGCATTTT. This translates into CASSLQGHQPQHF.

This clonotype was recorded once. The chain combines TRBV28 with TRBJ1-2, with TRBD1 identical over 11 bases. This CDR3 has 16 amino acids. Germline V lookup: CDR1 MDHEN, CDR2 SYDVKM. The V and J ends lost 1 base and 0 bases, in that order; junction bases with no gene match: 1. The CDR3 DNA is TGTGCCAGCAGTTTATTGGGACAGGGGGCTAACTATGGCTACACCTTC. Its protein is CASSLLGQGANYGYTF.

The chain recombines TRBV7-2 with TRBJ1-2, with TRBD1 as a possible D gene (6 bases). The V end was cut by 3 bases, the J end by 7 bases, with 15 bases between. Germline CDR1 reads SGHTA; CDR2 reads FQGNSA. The CDR3 runs to 14 residues. The chain's CDR3 is CASSLGALRLGYTF. CDR3 nucleotides: TGTGCCAGCAGCTTGGGGGCCCTAAGGCTTGGCTACACCTTC.

Details on this clonotype: The CDR3 does not close with the conserved phenylalanine or tryptophan, likely indicating a read error. The DNA is left out, because the CDR3 cannot be placed on it with certainty; the CDR3 is given as TCRdb lists it. The rearrangement joins TRBV18 to TRBJ2-5; the table's D call of TRBD2 was not tested on the DNA. The germline gives CDR1 KGHSH, CDR2 LQKENI. The length of the CDR3 is 11 amino acids, counting both ends. This CDR3 is CAQLTRSPSPP.

V is TRBV5-6 and J is TRBJ2-2, with 7 nucleotides matching TRBD2. The germline CDR1 and CDR2 sequences are SGHDT and YYEEEE. This CDR3 comprises 15 residues. V trimming: 3 bases; J trimming: 1 base; junction bases outside the gene matches: 3. The CDR3 nucleotides are TGTGCCAGCAGCTGGGGCGGGGGGAACACCGGGGAGCTGTTTTTT. Its translation: CASSWGGGNTGELFF.